This T cell receptor (beta chain) was documented in a study of shared clonotypes between healthy human individuals (dated by TCRdb to about 2020). For the study in its entirety: A few men and a couple of women, aged 18 to 49 years, made up the cohort. Leukapheresis yielded between about 0.9 and 10 billion PBMCs per donor. Libraries were prepared and TCR repertoires were sequenced by different laboratories using diverse techniques, in order to increase sequencing depth and limit assay-specific biases. The study deeply sequenced blood TCR repertoires of about 5 healthy adults to estimate repertoire size and the extent of clonotype sharing between individuals. Per donor, three plates each were used for CD4 naive and CD4 memory, two for CD8 naive, and one for CD8 memory. General conclusions and limits of the study: The genetic and exposure-history diversity represented was limited by the small number of donors. Across several donors, approximately 5% of naive CD4, roughly 3.8% of naive CD8, about 2.3% of memory CD4, and 0.3% to 0.45% of memory CD8 clonotypes were shared. Based on pairwise subsampling, the degree of clonotype sharing among donors was expected to be affected by sequencing depth. Even with the large sequencing depth, rarefaction of the sorted-subset datasets indicated that sequencing was incomplete. Compared with non-shared clonotypes, clonotypes shared by all four sorted-subset donors had higher generation probabilities. Sampling was limited to blood, and TCR repertoires in tissue likely differ from TCR repertoires in blood. Naive subsets generally had larger estimated clonotype richness than memory subsets.

CD8 naive samples were CD45RO-negative cells positively selected for CCR7, giving a CD45RA+CCR7+ population that excluded TemRA cells. Donors were healthy HIV-negative adults with no recently reported acute infections or vaccinations. Every donor was a Caucasian adult living in Nashville, Tennessee, USA. After blood collection by leukapheresis, PBMCs were isolated using Ficoll-Histopaque density gradient centrifugation and then cryopreserved in the vapor phase of liquid nitrogen. Purity and quantity of every magnetically sorted T cell population were checked by analytical flow cytometry. From each sorted fraction, genomic DNA was isolated and quantified by UV absorbance on a Nanodrop 2000c. Using the deep immunoSEQ assay, multiplex PCR amplified TCR CDR3 regions from genomic DNA. Extracted genomic DNA from each cell subset was distributed evenly across all wells of several immunoSEQ 96-well plates, and each plate was treated as a replicate. For sorted subsets, each replicate PCR was loaded with 200 ng genomic DNA, equivalent to 30,000 or so T cell genomes. The purified libraries were quantified using a Qubit 3.0 fluorometer, sized with a Bioanalyzer 2100, and then quantified again using the KAPA Library Quantification kit. A separate single-read 150-cycle Illumina NextSeq 550 flow cell was used to sequence each immunoSEQ 96-well plate. In the paper's pipeline: Because only junctional sequences without quality scores were contained in the immunoSEQ output, filtering matching that applied to full-length reads could not be performed. Sequences were annotated with PyIR, a Python wrapper for IgBLAST v1.9, using IMGT germline references to assign V/J genes and CDR3. Reads with weak V/J assignments (E-value above 1e-6), missing CDR3, stop codons, out-of-frame junctions, or ambiguous translated residues were removed. V3J clonotypes were defined by identical inferred V gene, J gene, and CDR3 amino acid sequence. Percentage overlap between repertoires was computed as shared unique clonotypes divided by the size of the smaller repertoire. Repertoire richness was assessed with RTK rarefaction, the Chao1 estimator, and Recon v2.1 estimates of unobserved clonotypes. OLGA was used to compute generation probabilities for all TCRbeta clonotypes that the gDNA method yielded from a few donors. Entries here come from immuneACCESS through TCRdb and include only in-frame sequences with V and J called. Some clones fail to appear in such tables; in the studies checked, an unresolved V gene covers under half of the shortfall, and the cause of the remainder is unknown. V, J and clone size are taken as reported in that table, and D and trimming were inferred from the DNA itself. In all, the sample holds almost 700,000 clones, and approximately 90% of those were seen once. The ten most abundant clones make up 24% of the sample.

Details on this clone: No cognate antigen has been identified for it. No quality values exist for individual bases; no much larger clone is one base distant.

The germline V and J ends show losses of 5 bases and 3 bases respectively, and no gene match explains 5 bases of the junction. The CDR3 starts with the cysteine, ends with the phenylalanine, and has 14 residues. Only CDR3 DNA remains: 42 bases, in frame from the first base. The CDR1 and CDR2 encoded by the germline V gene (reference sequence) are SEHNR and FQNEAQ. The V and J genes are TRBV7-9 and TRBJ2-7, and 9 junctional nucleotides match TRBD2. The sequenced sample was naive CD8+ T cells sorted from blood. The sample's cell subset or site label, decoded: CD45RA+CCR7+. The sequence derives from a man under 40 in good health. The CDR3 region has the sequence CASSVTSGIYEQYF. Here is the DNA: TGTGCCAGCAGCGTGACTAGCGGAATCTACGAGCAGTACTTC.